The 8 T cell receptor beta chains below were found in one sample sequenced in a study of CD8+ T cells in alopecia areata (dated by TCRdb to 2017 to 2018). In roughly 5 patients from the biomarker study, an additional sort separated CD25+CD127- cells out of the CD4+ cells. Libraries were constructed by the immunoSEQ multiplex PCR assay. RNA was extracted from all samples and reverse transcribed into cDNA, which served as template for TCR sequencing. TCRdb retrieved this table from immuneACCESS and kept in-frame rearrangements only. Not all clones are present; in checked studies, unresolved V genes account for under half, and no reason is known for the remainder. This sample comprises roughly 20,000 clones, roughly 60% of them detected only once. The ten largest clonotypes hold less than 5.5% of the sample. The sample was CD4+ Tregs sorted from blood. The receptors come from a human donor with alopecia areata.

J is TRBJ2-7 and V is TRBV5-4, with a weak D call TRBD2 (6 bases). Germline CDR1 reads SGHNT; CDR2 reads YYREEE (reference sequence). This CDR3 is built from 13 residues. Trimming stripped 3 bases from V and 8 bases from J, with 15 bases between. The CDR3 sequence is CASSSGSRTKQYF. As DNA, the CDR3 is TGTGCCAGCAGCTCCGGGAGCCGGACCAAGCAGTACTTC.

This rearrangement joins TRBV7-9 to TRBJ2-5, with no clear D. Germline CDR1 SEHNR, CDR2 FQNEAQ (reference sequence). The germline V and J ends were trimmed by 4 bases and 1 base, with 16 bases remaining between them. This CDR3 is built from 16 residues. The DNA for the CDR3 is TGTGCCAGCAGCTCCCGCAGGTACCCCATCCAAGAGACCCAGTACTTC. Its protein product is CASSSRRYPIQETQYF.

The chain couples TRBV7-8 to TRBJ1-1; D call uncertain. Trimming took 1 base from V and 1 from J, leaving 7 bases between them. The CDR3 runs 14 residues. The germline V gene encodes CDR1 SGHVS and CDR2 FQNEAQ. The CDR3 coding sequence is TGTGCCAGCAGCTTAGGACGGCGGAACACTGAAGCTTTCTTT. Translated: CASSLGRRNTEAFF.

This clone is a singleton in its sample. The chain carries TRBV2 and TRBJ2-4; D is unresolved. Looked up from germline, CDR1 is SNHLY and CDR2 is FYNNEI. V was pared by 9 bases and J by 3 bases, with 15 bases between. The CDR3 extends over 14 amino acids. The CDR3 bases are TGTGCCAGTATCGGACCCTGGGGCAAAAACATTCAGTACTTC. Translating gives CASIGPWGKNIQYF.

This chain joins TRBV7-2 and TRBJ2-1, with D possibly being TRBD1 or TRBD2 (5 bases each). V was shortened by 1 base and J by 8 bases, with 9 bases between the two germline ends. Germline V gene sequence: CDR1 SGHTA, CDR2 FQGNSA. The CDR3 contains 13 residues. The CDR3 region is CASSLGGKDEQFF. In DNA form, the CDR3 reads TGTGCCAGCAGCTTAGGGGGGAAGGATGAGCAGTTCTTC.

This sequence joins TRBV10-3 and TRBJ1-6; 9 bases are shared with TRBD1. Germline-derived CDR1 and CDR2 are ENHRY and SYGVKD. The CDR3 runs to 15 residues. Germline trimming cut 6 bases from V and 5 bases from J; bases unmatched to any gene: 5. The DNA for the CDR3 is TGTGCCATCAGGGGACAGGGAATTGATAATTCACCCCTCCACTTT. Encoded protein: CAIRGQGIDNSPLHF.

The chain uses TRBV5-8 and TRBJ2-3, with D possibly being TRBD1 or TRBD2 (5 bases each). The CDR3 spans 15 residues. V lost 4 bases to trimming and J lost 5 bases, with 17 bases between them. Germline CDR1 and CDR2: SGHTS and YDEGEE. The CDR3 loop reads CASSPPRWGLDTQYF. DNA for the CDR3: TGTGCCAGCAGCCCCCCCAGGTGGGGGTTAGATACGCAGTATTTT.

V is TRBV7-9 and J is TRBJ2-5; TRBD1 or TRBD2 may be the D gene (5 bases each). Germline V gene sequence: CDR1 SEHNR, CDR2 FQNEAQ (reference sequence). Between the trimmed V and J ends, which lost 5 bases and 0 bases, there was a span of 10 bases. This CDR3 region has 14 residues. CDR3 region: CASSPMGHQETQYF. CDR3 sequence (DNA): TGTGCCAGCAGCCCCATGGGACACCAAGAGACCCAGTACTTC.